The TCR beta chain under discussion was sequenced for a study of T cell responses to AZD1222 COVID-19 vaccine. General observations from the study: Donor demographics were predominantly white British with a female majority; clonal diversity may be underestimated. Receipt of two AZD1222 doses was followed by a rise in Spike-specific TCR breadth and depth.

Generated by immunoSEQ multiplex PCR, the TCRdb table keeps only in-frame clones and is missing some. The sample records 100,000 to 150,000 clones, approximately 90% being singletons. CDR3 length: 19 residues. The germline gives CDR1 PRHDT, CDR2 FYEKMQ (reference sequence). V was pared by 0 bases and J by 0 bases, with 9 bases of the junction left unmatched. Turning to this clone: Its antigen is not identified.

The V gene is TRBV13, the J gene TRBJ2-7, with TRBD2 matching 12 bases. The TCR comes from an adult in good health. Here the sequenced sample was peripheral blood, taken on day 0 of MenACWY control vaccination. The CDR3 DNA follows: TGTGCCAGCAGCTTAGGCCTACCTTGGACTAGCGGGATCTCCTACGAGCAGTACTTC. Translating gives CASSLGLPWTSGISYEQYF.